This T cell receptor beta chain was sequenced for a study of blood T cell repertoires in COVID-19. The method was immunoSEQ multiplex PCR; TCRdb's version includes in-frame clones alone and lacks a portion of them. In the table there are almost 250,000 clones, around 89% of which are singletons. The CDR3 length is 15 residues. V was shortened by 4 bases and J by 5 bases, with 17 bases between the two germline ends. Looked up from germline, CDR1 is SNHLY and CDR2 is FYNNEI. Material: PBMCs or T cells enriched from blood (not recorded which). The J gene is TRBJ1-2, the V gene TRBV2; possible D gene TRBD1, 5 bases. This TCR was recovered from a woman in her twenties or thirties who had recovered from COVID-19. CDR3 sequence (DNA): TGTGCCAGCAGTGTTAGGCAGACAGCCGGGTATGGCTACACCTTC. Protein sequence: CASSVRQTAGYGYTF.